The T cell receptor (beta chain) described here comes from a study of cytomegalovirus exposure and HLA in healthy donors. General observations from the study: V- and J-gene trimming of TCR beta was linked (in a later analysis) to a missense DCLRE1C variant. Reportedly, a later analysis found an Asian-associated ancestry cluster had fewer N-insertions than the approximately 640-donor mean. A prior analysis recorded that most TCR beta V segments were productive about 90% or about 30% of the time. A classifier reportedly called cytomegalovirus status with high sensitivity and specificity.

In the case of this clone: Its antigen is unknown.

The study ran its PCR with 60 Vbeta and 13 Jbeta primers. The protocol was immunoSEQ multiplex PCR, while the TCRdb copy is restricted to in-frame clones and leaves out a portion. This sample has about 180,000 clones, with 75% to 85% found just once. The TCR sequence derives from a girl under 10 years old in good health and CMV-seropositive. Specimen: PBMCs.

The DNA of the CDR3 is TGTGCCAGCAGTTCGAGACTAGCGGGAGCAAATGAGCAGTTCTTC. Its protein is CASSSRLAGANEQFF. This chain uses TRBV27 with TRBJ2-1, with 12 bases lining up with TRBD2. Trimming cost V 4 bases and J 7 bases; bases outside gene matches: 5. Per the germline V gene, CDR1 is MNHEY and CDR2 is SMNVEV (reference sequence). The CDR3 runs 15 residues.